The table lists the clone carrying this T cell receptor (beta chain) with a few counts. The antigen is undetermined. The entry originates in a study of response to subunit inactivated influenza vaccine. Broader study findings: That few new T cells are recruited by each seasonal influenza vaccination was the authors' suggestion.

The CDR3 has 17 residues. V trimming: 4 bases; J trimming: 1 base; junction bases outside the gene matches: 7. Germline V CDR1 and CDR2: SQVTM, ANQGSEA. TCRdb recomputed calls from the RT-PCR reads with MiXCR, one row per CDR3 protein. The sample records about 700,000 distinct CDR3 sequences, 15% to 19% being singletons. Sequenced here: PBMCs from blood, sampled 11 to 12 days after vaccination. V gene TRBV29-1 combines with J gene TRBJ2-3; 14 bases fit TRBD2. The sequence came from a middle-aged man who received an inactivated influenza vaccine. The CDR3 sequence: CSVAGGLAGEGTDTQYF. CDR3 bases: TGCAGCGTTGCCGGGGGACTAGCGGGAGAAGGCACAGATACGCAGTATTTT.